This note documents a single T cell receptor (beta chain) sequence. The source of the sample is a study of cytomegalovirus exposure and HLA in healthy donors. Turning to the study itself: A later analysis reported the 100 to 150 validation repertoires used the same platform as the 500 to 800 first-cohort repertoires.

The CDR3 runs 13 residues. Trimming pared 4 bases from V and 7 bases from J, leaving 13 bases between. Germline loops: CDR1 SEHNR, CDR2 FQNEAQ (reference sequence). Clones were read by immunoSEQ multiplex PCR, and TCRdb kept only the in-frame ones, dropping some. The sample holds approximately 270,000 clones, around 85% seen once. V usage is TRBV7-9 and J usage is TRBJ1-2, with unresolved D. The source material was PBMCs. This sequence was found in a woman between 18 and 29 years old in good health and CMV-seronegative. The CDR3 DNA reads TGTGCCAGCAGCTCAGGAGGCAGTAGTGGCTACACCTTC. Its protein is CASSSGGSSGYTF.